Reported below is one T cell receptor beta chain. There is no known antigen for this receptor. Per-base quality was not reported, and no clone a single base away is much larger than it. The identical CDR3 is also encoded by other nucleotide sequences in the sample. The data were taken from a study of technical replicates of blood from a handful of donors (dated by TCRdb to about 2017). CDR1 and CDR2 were assigned from the germline V gene as SNHLY and FYNNEI. V ends up 2 bases short and J 4 bases short, with an unmatched junction base count of 1. The CDR3 sequence holds 14 residues, the cysteine and phenylalanine included. CDR3 DNA only is kept here, 42 bases in frame from base 1. The library was made by the immunoSEQ multiplex PCR assay. TCRdb retrieved this table from immuneACCESS and kept in-frame rearrangements only. Not all clones are present; in checked studies, unresolved V genes account for under half, and no reason is known for the remainder. For this sample there are tens of thousands of clones; approximately 95% appear just once. In total, the top ten clones hold over 0.25% of the sample.

The sample comprised T cells isolated from PBMCs. The rearrangement combines TRBV2 with TRBJ1-5; a stretch of 8 junction bases matches TRBD1. The clonotype originates from a human donor in good health. The DNA reads as follows: TGTGCCAGCAGTGAAAGGGACAGGAATCAGCCCCAGCATTTT. It translates as CASSERDRNQPQHF.